The 16 T cell receptor beta chains below were found in one sample sequenced in a study of cytomegalovirus exposure and HLA in healthy donors. PCR was performed using 60 Vbeta and 13 Jbeta primers. Libraries were prepared by immunoSEQ multiplex PCR; TCRdb keeps only in-frame clonotypes and omits some of them. The table shows about 150,000 clones, with 55% to 75% occurring only once. The sequenced sample was PBMCs. All receptors come from a woman between 55 and 75 years old in good health and CMV-seropositive.

CDR3: CSVEERQDDTDTQYF. The CDR3 coding sequence is TGCAGCGTTGAAGAACGACAGGATGACACAGATACGCAGTATTTT. The chain links TRBV29-1 to TRBJ2-3, with D maybe TRBD1 (6 bases). The CDR3 totals 15 residues. CDR1 is SQVTM, CDR2 ANQGSEA, per germline. V dropped 0 bases and J dropped 2 bases, with 12 bases sitting between them.

V gene TRBV9 combines with J gene TRBJ2-1, with 8 bases lining up with TRBD2. The CDR3 has 15 amino acids. Germline loops: CDR1 SGDLS, CDR2 YYNGEE. The V and J ends lost 4 bases and 2 bases, in that order; junction bases with no gene match: 5. The CDR3 sequence: CASSLTSGTYNEQFF. The CDR3 region has the DNA TGTGCCAGCAGCCTCACTAGCGGCACCTACAATGAGCAGTTCTTC. The full variable domain, its missing parts supplied by reference TRBV9 and TRBJ2-1, is DSGVTQTPKHLITATGQRVTLRCSPRSGDLSVYWYQQSLDQGLQFLIQYYNGEERAKGNILERFSAQQFPDLHSELNLSSLELGDSALYFCASSLTSGTYNEQFFGPGTRLTVL.

This chain connects TRBV9 to TRBJ2-7, with 8 bases matching TRBD2. The trim removed 4 bases at V and 6 bases at J, leaving 12 bases unmatched. The CDR3 sequence is 15 residues long. Germline-derived CDR1 and CDR2 are SGDLS and YYNGEE. The CDR3 loop is CASSPSGLATLEQYF. DNA of the CDR3: TGTGCCAGCAGCCCTAGCGGACTAGCTACTCTCGAGCAGTACTTC.

This chain connects TRBV6-1 to TRBJ1-6; the D gene is possibly TRBD1 (5 bases). Germline V gene lookup returns CDR1 MNHNS and CDR2 SASEGT. The V end was cut by 4 bases, the J end by 10 bases, with 14 bases between. CDR3 length equals 14 residues. CDR3 protein: CASSVLTDVSPLHF. The CDR3 coding sequence is TGTGCCAGCAGTGTTCTGACAGACGTCTCACCCCTCCACTTT.

The chain employs TRBV7-2 and TRBJ2-1; D may be TRBD1 (7 bases). Trimming removed 2 bases at V and 0 bases at J, with 20 bases between. From germline, CDR1 is SGHTA and CDR2 FQGNSA. The CDR3 covers 19 residues. The CDR3 here is CASSLKEGAGRSSYNEQFF. In DNA form, the CDR3 reads TGTGCCAGCAGCTTAAAGGAGGGGGCTGGACGTAGCTCCTACAATGAGCAGTTCTTC.

The chain couples TRBV13 to TRBJ2-3; 7 bases match TRBD2. The trim removed 2 bases at V and 6 bases at J, leaving 11 bases unmatched. CDR3 length: 16 residues. CDR1 is PRHDT, CDR2 FYEKMQ, per germline (reference sequence). DNA of the CDR3: TGTGCCAGCAGCTTATCCGAACGGGAGGTCTATGATACGCAGTATTTT. Encoded protein: CASSLSEREVYDTQYF.

J is TRBJ2-7 and V is TRBV5-6; D perhaps matches TRBD1 (6 bases). Trimming took 4 bases from V and 4 from J, leaving 18 bases between them. The CDR3 sequence is 15 residues long. Germline assignment: CDR1 SGHDT and CDR2 YYEEEE. The CDR3 here is CASSDNTGLGYEQYF. The CDR3 coding sequence is TGTGCCAGCAGCGACAATACAGGGTTGGGTTACGAGCAGTACTTC.

The CDR3: CASMLQGASSQPQHF. The CDR3 coding sequence is TGTGCCAGCATGCTACAGGGGGCGTCCTCCCAGCCCCAGCATTTT. V is TRBV2 and J is TRBJ1-5; 9 bases agree with TRBD1. V shed 7 bases and J 7 bases; nucleotides not matched to a gene: 11. The CDR3 extends over 15 amino acids. CDR1 and CDR2 from the germline V gene are SNHLY and FYNNEI.

This clone has a handful of counts. The J gene is TRBJ2-1, the V gene TRBV4-2, with 7 positions matching TRBD2. CDR1 and CDR2 (germline): LGHNA, YNFKEQ. The CDR3 extends over 16 amino acids. J gave up 2 bases and V 3 bases, and 7 bases lay outside the gene matches. CDR3 in amino acids: CASSQELSGAYNEQFF. The DNA for the CDR3 is TGTGCCAGCAGCCAGGAGCTGAGCGGGGCCTACAATGAGCAGTTCTTC.

The chain uses TRBV2 and TRBJ2-1, with 8 bases fitting TRBD2. The V segment lost 4 bases and the J segment 1 base; nucleotides outside the gene matches: 6. This CDR3 has 16 residues. In germline, CDR1 is SNHLY, CDR2 FYNNEI. CDR3 nucleotides: TGTGCCAGCAGTGGGAGAACGGGAGGGTCCTACAATGAGCAGTTCTTC. It specifies CASSGRTGGSYNEQFF.

V and J are TRBV10-3 and TRBJ2-1, with 8 nucleotides matching TRBD2. The length of the CDR3 is 13 residues. Germline values: CDR1 ENHRY, CDR2 SYGVKD. V was pared by 7 bases and J by 7 bases, with 6 bases of the junction left unmatched. CDR3: CAITPGGPNEQFF. Here the CDR3 DNA reads TGTGCCATCACCCCGGGAGGGCCAAATGAGCAGTTCTTC.

The genes are TRBV19 and TRBJ1-1; 7 bases agree with TRBD1. Germline lookup yields CDR1 LNHDA and CDR2 SQIVND (reference sequence). The length of the CDR3 is 12 residues. The V segment lost 5 bases and the J segment 8 bases; nucleotides outside the gene matches: 5. Here the CDR3 reads CASSSQGTEAFF. CDR3 sequence (DNA): TGTGCCAGTAGTTCACAGGGGACGGAAGCTTTCTTT.

The V gene is TRBV28, the J gene TRBJ2-7; 12 bases match TRBD2. The V and J ends lost 3 bases and 4 bases, in that order; junction bases with no gene match: 1. This CDR3 has 14 residues. Germline CDR1 and CDR2: MDHEN and SYDVKM. The DNA of the CDR3 is TGTGCCAGCAGTTTGGGACTAGCGGGTTACGAGCAGTACTTC. It specifies CASSLGLAGYEQYF. The full variable domain, completed using reference TRBV28 and TRBJ2-7, is DVKVTQSSRYLVKRTGEKVFLECVQDMDHENMFWYRQDPGLGLRLIYFSYDVKMKEKGDIPEGYSVSREKKERFSLILESASTNQTSMYLCASSLGLAGYEQYFGPGTRLTVT.

This chain uses TRBV2 with TRBJ2-7, with 8 bases identical to TRBD2. The CDR3 is 11 amino acids. CDR1 and CDR2 from the germline V gene are SNHLY and FYNNEI. After removal of 8 bases from V and 9 bases from J, the junction contained 6 bases not matched to a gene. The CDR3 DNA reads TGTGCCAGCCTAGCGGGCTTCGGGCAGTACTTC. Protein product: CASLAGFGQYF.

The genes are TRBV27 and TRBJ2-7, with TRBD2 matching 12 bases. Per the germline V gene, CDR1 is MNHEY and CDR2 is SMNVEV (reference sequence). The trim removed 4 bases at V and 6 bases at J, leaving 10 bases unmatched. CDR3 size: 16 residues. The CDR3 reads CASSSGLAGTPGEQYF. DNA of the CDR3: TGTGCCAGCAGTTCCGGACTAGCGGGGACCCCGGGCGAGCAGTACTTC.

The rearrangement joins TRBV7-2 to TRBJ2-1; maybe TRBD2 (6 bases). V was trimmed by 1 base and J by 4 bases, leaving 11 bases between them. The germline V gene encodes CDR1 SGHTA and CDR2 FQGNSA. The CDR3 consists of 15 residues. The CDR3 DNA is TGTGCCAGCAGCTTAGGCAGCGGGCCTTACAATGAGCAGTTCTTC. Translating it yields CASSLGSGPYNEQFF. Looking up the rest from reference TRBV7-2 and TRBJ2-1 gives the full variable domain: GAGVSQSPSNKVTEKGKDVELRCDPISGHTALYWYRQSLGQGLEFLIYFQGNSAPDKSGLPSDRFSAERTGGSVSTLTIQRTQQEDSAVYLCASSLGSGPYNEQFFGPGTRLTVL.